The rows below give T cell receptor beta chains drawn from one sample of a study of blood T cell repertoires in COVID-19. Clones were sequenced by immunoSEQ multiplex PCR, and TCRdb holds only the in-frame ones, with some missing. Found here are about 480,000 clones, about 89% of them singletons; the top ten hold about 4.3%. Sequencing input: peripheral blood. Source of these receptors: a woman in her thirties with acute or convalescent COVID-19. CDR3s include the opening cysteine and the closing phenylalanine or tryptophan. A D gene is named only where the DNA matches it firmly. Clone size is shown for a subset of rows, as once, few, many or a class of expanded clone.

J gene	D gene	V gene	clone size	CDR3 DNA	CDR3 protein
TRBJ2-1	-	TRBV19	-	TGTGCCAGTAGTATGGAGGGGCGGAAGGCCTACAATGAGCAGTTCTTC	CASSMEGRKAYNEQFF
TRBJ1-2	-	TRBV14	-	TGTGCCAGCAGTCCTCAGGGTCTGGTTGGCTACACCTTC	CASSPQGLVGYTF
TRBJ1-1	-	TRBV6-5	-	TGTGCCAGCAGTTATGAGGTTTGGGCTGAAGCTTTCTTT	CASSYEVWAEAFF
TRBJ2-1	-	TRBV14	-	TGTGCCAGCAGCCAAGTCGCGGAGAGCTCCTACAATGAGCAGTTCTTC	CASSQVAESSYNEQFF
TRBJ2-7	-	TRBV28	once	TGTGCCAGCAGTAGACACCGCTGGCCCTACGAGCAGTACTTC	CASSRHRWPYEQYF
TRBJ1-2	-	TRBV12-3/TRBV12-4	-	TGTGCCAGCAGTTTAACAGTGGAATATGGCTACACCTTC	CASSLTVEYGYTF
TRBJ1-5	-	TRBV5-1	-	TGCGCCAGCAGTCGGGTCTCGGGGTCCCAGCCCCAGCATTTT	CASSRVSGSQPQHF
TRBJ2-5	TRBD2	TRBV9	-	TGTGCCAGCAGCGCCCTATCAGGACTAGTCTCAGAGACCCAGTACTTC	CASSALSGLVSETQYF
TRBJ2-1	TRBD2	TRBV7-8	-	TGTGCCAGCAGCGGACGGACTAGCGGGGGTGCCTACAATGAGCAGTTCTTC	CASSGRTSGGAYNEQFF
TRBJ2-1	TRBD2	TRBV18	-	TGTGCCAGCTCACCATGGGACTCCGGGGGAGGGGATGAGCAGTTCTTC	CASSPWDSGGGDEQFF
TRBJ2-7	-	TRBV19	-	TGTGCCAGTAGAGACACGGGAAAATACGAGCAGTACTTC	CASRDTGKYEQYF
TRBJ1-1	TRBD1	TRBV5-1	-	TGCGCCAGCAGCTCGCCCGGACAGGGGGACACTGAAGCTTTCTTT	CASSSPGQGDTEAFF
TRBJ1-1	TRBD1	TRBV7-8	-	TGTGCCAGCAGCCAGCGAGGGGGCCGCTACATGAACACTGAAGCTTTCTTT	CASSQRGGRYMNTEAFF
TRBJ1-6	-	TRBV2	-	TGTGCCAGCAGTGGTAGCGGGACGTCCTATAATTCACCCCTCCACTTT	CASSGSGTSYNSPLHF
TRBJ1-2	-	TRBV2	-	TGTGCCAGCATGTATCAACGGGGTGTCGTGGGCTACACCTTC	CASMYQRGVVGYTF
TRBJ2-1	TRBD2	TRBV7-6	-	TGTGCCAGCAGCTTAGCAGCGGGGGAGAGTGGTGAGCAGTTCTTC	CASSLAAGESGEQFF
TRBJ2-1	-	TRBV19	-	TGTGCCAGTAGTATCAGCAATGAGCAGTTCTTC	CASSISNEQFF
TRBJ2-5	-	TRBV19	-	TGTGCCAGACCCTTGGGGCCACCAGACAGGCAGAAAGAGACCCAGTACTTC	CARPLGPPDRQKETQYF
TRBJ2-3	TRBD2	TRBV5-4	-	TGTGCCAGCAGCGAAGAACTAGCGGGGTACACAGATACGCAGTATTTT	CASSEELAGYTDTQYF
TRBJ1-1	-	TRBV30	-	TGTGCCTGGAGTAGGAGGGGAGAAGCTTTCTTT	CAWSRRGEAFF
TRBJ2-3	TRBD1	TRBV12-3/TRBV12-4	-	TGTGCCAGCAGGGGACAGGGAGCGGATACGCAGTATTTT	CASRGQGADTQYF
TRBJ1-2	-	TRBV7-3	-	TGTGCCAGCAGCTTAATCGGTGGCTACACCTTC	CASSLIGGYTF
TRBJ1-1	-	TRBV4-2	-	TGTGCCAGCAGCCATACAGGGCCCACTGAAGCTTTCTTT	CASSHTGPTEAFF
TRBJ2-7	-	TRBV27	-	TGTGCCAGCAGTTTACAAGGGGGTATCTACGAGCAGTACTTC	CASSLQGGIYEQYF
TRBJ1-2	-	TRBV24-1	-	TGTGCCACCAGTGATCCTAACGGGGGCTATGGCTACACCTTC	CATSDPNGGYGYTF
TRBJ1-6	-	TRBV6-5	-	TGTGCCAGCAGTTCCACGTACGGGGGAGGTTCACCCCTCCACTTT	CASSSTYGGGSPLHF
TRBJ2-2	-	TRBV7-9	-	TGTGCCAGCAGCCCCTTCCGGTTGCGCACCGGGGAGCTGTTTTTT	CASSPFRLRTGELFF
TRBJ1-2	-	TRBV11-2	once	TGTGCCAGCAGCTTATCGATGGGGCCGGTGTCAGGCTACACCTTC	CASSLSMGPVSGYTF
TRBJ1-4	TRBD1	TRBV7-6	once	TGTGCCAGCAGCCTCCGGGACAGATTCCGACTGGCTAATGAAAAACTGTTTTTT	CASSLRDRFRLANEKLFF